This is a list of T cell receptor beta chains from one sample in a study of blood T cell repertoires in COVID-19. The protocol was immunoSEQ multiplex PCR, while the TCRdb copy is restricted to in-frame clones and leaves out a portion. The sample yields about 150,000 clones, under 80% seen once. The sequenced material came from peripheral blood. Source of these receptors: a man aged 55 to 69 with acute or convalescent COVID-19. Both conserved end residues are part of each CDR3. D genes are given only for firm matches. Rows may omit the clone size; those that give it use once, few, many or a size class.

TRBJ1-1 | 13 | TRBV6-5 | NA | NA | TGTGCCAGCACTTCGGGACAGAACACTGAAGCTTTCTTT | CASTSGQNTEAFF
TRBJ2-3 | 17 | TRBV28 | TRBD1 | few | TGTGCCAGCAGTCCCGGAACAGGGGTCCCTAGAACAGATACGCAGTATTTT | CASSPGTGVPRTDTQYF
TRBJ2-1 | 12 | TRBV29-1 | NA | NA | TGCAGCGTTCATGCGGGACCCAATGAGCAGTTCTTC | CSVHAGPNEQFF
TRBJ2-1 | 14 | TRBV6-5 | NA | NA | TGTGCCAGCAACTACAGGATCTCCTACAATGAGCAGTTCTTC | CASNYRISYNEQFF
TRBJ2-1 | 14 | TRBV3-1/TRBV3-2 | TRBD2 | NA | TGTGCCAGCAGCCCCAGCGGGAAGAACAATGAGCAGTTCTTC | CASSPSGKNNEQFF
TRBJ1-2 | 12 | TRBV6-5 | NA | few | TGTGCCTCAAGCGAGGACAGACAGGCCTACACCTTC | CASSEDRQAYTF
TRBJ2-2 | 13 | TRBV29-1 | TRBD2 | NA | TGCAGCGTGCGGGAGGGAGGCACCGGGGAGCTGTTTTTT | CSVREGGTGELFF
TRBJ2-1 | 15 | TRBV3-1/TRBV3-2 | TRBD2 | NA | TGTGCCAGCAGCCAAGATATCCAGACTAGCTATGAGCAGTTCTTC | CASSQDIQTSYEQFF
TRBJ2-5 | 17 | TRBV7-7 | TRBD2 | once | TGTGCTAGCAGCCCAAGGGCTAGCGGGAGGGTCTCCGAGACCCAGTACTTC | CASSPRASGRVSETQYF
TRBJ2-7 | 16 | TRBV6-5 | TRBD2 | once | TGTGCCAGCAGTTACTCGAACTCGCGGGGGAGGTACGAGCAGTACTTC | CASSYSNSRGRYEQYF
TRBJ2-1 | 16 | TRBV9 | NA | few | TGTGCCAGCAGCGTATTGGGGGCGGGAGTCGGCAATGAGCAGTTCTTC | CASSVLGAGVGNEQFF
TRBJ1-2 | 14 | TRBV30 | TRBD1 | NA | TGTGCCTGGAGTGCCGGGACAGGGGGCGAGGGCTACACCTTC | CAWSAGTGGEGYTF
TRBJ1-4 | 15 | TRBV28 | NA | few | TGTGCCAGCAGTGGGGCCACAGGTTCCAATGAAAAACTGTTTTTT | CASSGATGSNEKLFF
TRBJ1-4 | 14 | TRBV28 | TRBD1 | NA | TGTGCCAGCAGCCAGGGACAGGGGGTAGAAAAACTGTTTTTT | CASSQGQGVEKLFF
TRBJ1-4 | 16 | TRBV5-8 | TRBD1 | once | TGTGCCAGCAGCCCCGGACAGGCCGCAACTAATGAAAAACTGTTTTTT | CASSPGQAATNEKLFF
TRBJ2-3 | 14 | TRBV29-1 | TRBD1 | NA | TGCAGCGTTGGACAGGGTAGGAACAGAGATACGCAGTATTTT | CSVGQGRNRDTQYF
TRBJ2-1 | 15 | TRBV2 | TRBD2 | NA | TGTGCCAGCAGTGCCAGCGGGAGCTCCTACAATGAGCAGTTCTTC | CASSASGSSYNEQFF
TRBJ2-1 | 12 | TRBV6-5 | TRBD1 | NA | TGTGCCAGCAGGGGACAGATCGGTGAGCAGTTCTTC | CASRGQIGEQFF
TRBJ2-7 | 15 | TRBV28 | NA | NA | TGTGCCAGCAGCGTCGGTGGTACAGCGGACTACGAGCAGTACTTC | CASSVGGTADYEQYF
TRBJ1-4 | 13 | TRBV5-1 | NA | NA | TGCGCCAGCAGGACAGGCTGGAATGAAAAACTGTTTTTT | CASRTGWNEKLFF
TRBJ2-5 | 16 | TRBV6-1 | TRBD2 | NA | TGTGCCAGCAGTGAAGGGGCTAGCGGAGCAGGTATAGCCCAGTACTTC | CASSEGASGAGIAQYF
TRBJ2-7 | 14 | TRBV2 | TRBD2 | NA | TGTGCCAGCAGCGAACTAGCGGGAGATTACGAGCAGTACTTC | CASSELAGDYEQYF
TRBJ2-5 | 15 | TRBV5-1 | TRBD2 | NA | TGCGCCAGCAGCTCAACCGGGACTACAAGTGAGACCCAGTACTTC | CASSSTGTTSETQYF
TRBJ2-5 | 13 | TRBV7-6 | NA | NA | TGTGCCAGCAGCTTAGAGTGGCAGGAGACCCAGTACTTC | CASSLEWQETQYF
TRBJ1-2 | 13 | TRBV30 | TRBD1 | NA | TGTGCCTGGAGGGGACAGAATAACTATGGCTACACCTTC | CAWRGQNNYGYTF
TRBJ2-3 | 16 | TRBV7-2 | TRBD2 | NA | TGTGCCAGCAGCTTAGGGACTAGCGGGAGCGCAGATACGCAGTATTTT | CASSLGTSGSADTQYF
TRBJ1-6 | 12 | TRBV28 | NA | NA | TGTGCCAGCAGTTTCGAGGATTCACCCCTCCACTTT | CASSFEDSPLHF
TRBJ2-5 | 16 | TRBV1 | NA | NA | TGCACCAGCAGCCAATCAAGACTAGCGGGAGTAGAGACCCAGTACTTC | CTSSQSRLAGVETQYF
TRBJ2-2 | 15 | TRBV5-5 | NA | NA | TGTGCCAGCAGAGATTACAGGGGGGGTACCGGGGAGCTGTTTTTT | CASRDYRGGTGELFF
TRBJ2-2 | 14 | TRBV4-2 | TRBD1 | once | TGTGCCAGCAGCCAAGAGGGACAGGGAGGGGAGCTGTTTTTT | CASSQEGQGGELFF
TRBJ2-5 | 13 | TRBV12-3/TRBV12-4 | NA | NA | TGTGCCAGCAGTTGGACTCCCCAAGAGACCCAGTACTTC | CASSWTPQETQYF
TRBJ2-2 | 16 | TRBV5-1 | TRBD2 | NA | TGCGCCAGCAGCTTGGCCGCGGGAGGGCGGCCCGGGGAGCTGTTTTTT | CASSLAAGGRPGELFF
TRBJ1-2 | 16 | TRBV19 | TRBD1 | NA | TGTGCCAGTAGTCAGAACAGGGGCACGAAGCTCGGAGGCTACACCTTC | CASSQNRGTKLGGYTF
TRBJ2-1 | 17 | TRBV5-1 | TRBD1 | NA | TGCGCCAGCAGCTTGGCGCTCTTGGGACAGGGGGCAAATGAGCAGTTCTTC | CASSLALLGQGANEQFF
TRBJ2-2 | 15 | TRBV5-4 | NA | NA | TGTGCCAGCAGCTTGGCCTCCGAGCGGACCGAGGAGCTGTTTTTT | CASSLASERTEELFF